This is a list of T cell receptor beta chains from one sample in a study of blood T cell repertoires in COVID-19. The table came from immunoSEQ multiplex PCR; TCRdb's copy has only in-frame clones and leaves some out. Of about 76,000 clones in the sample, 80% to 90% were seen once. The source material was peripheral blood. The receptor set was obtained from a man aged 55 to 69 with COVID-19, enrolled during active disease. CDR3s include the opening cysteine and the closing phenylalanine or tryptophan. Some rows have no size entry. The others give once, few or many, or a class for an expanded clone.

J	V	size	CDR3
TRBJ2-2	TRBV6-4	few	CASSVSANTGELFF
TRBJ1-2	TRBV5-1	NA	CASSGTQGWTNYGYTF
TRBJ1-1	TRBV6-4	NA	CASSEGGRGTEAFF
TRBJ2-3	TRBV5-6	NA	CASSLGGRGQGTDTQYF
TRBJ1-1	TRBV11-1	NA	CASSLAWNTEAFF
TRBJ1-2	TRBV6-5	NA	CASSRQGANYGYTF
TRBJ1-1	TRBV29-1	NA	CSVARVPMNTEAFF
TRBJ2-3	TRBV2	NA	CASRTGVSTDTQYF
TRBJ1-5	TRBV28	NA	CASSAPNRDQPQHF
TRBJ2-1	TRBV5-1	NA	CASSLVGSRNNEQFF
TRBJ2-2	TRBV7-7	NA	CATIPSRTSGTGELFF
TRBJ2-5	TRBV11-2	NA	CASNNLLGGQETQYF
TRBJ2-1	TRBV2	NA	CASKAGANNEQFF
TRBJ1-6	TRBV9	NA	CASSVDLGGRSPLHF
TRBJ1-5	TRBV11-2	NA	CASSLQARNQPQHF
TRBJ1-1	TRBV7-2	NA	CASSLAPQGFGYTEAFF
TRBJ1-4	TRBV5-1	NA	CASSLQRTGGEKLFF
TRBJ2-1	TRBV5-1	NA	CASSLVSGGPSYNEQFF
TRBJ2-7	TRBV4-1	NA	CASSHLTGPSSYEQYF
TRBJ1-1	TRBV3-1/TRBV3-2	NA	CASSRTGTNTEAFF
TRBJ2-7	TRBV3-1/TRBV3-2	few	CASSLSSYEQYF
TRBJ1-3	TRBV19	NA	CASRTVGGNTIYF
TRBJ1-2	TRBV5-1	NA	CASSSVDKIYGYTF
TRBJ1-1	TRBV5-6	NA	CASSGGVSLAFF
TRBJ1-1	TRBV6-5	NA	CASRAPGGREAFF
TRBJ1-2	TRBV29-1	few	CSAGRGAGYGYTF
TRBJ1-1	TRBV28	NA	CASSSSGTGGVIAF
TRBJ2-5	TRBV21-1	once	CASSNKLAGLAGACLEQETQYF
TRBJ1-1	TRBV18	NA	CASLPGQGASEAFF
TRBJ1-5	TRBV6-5	NA	CASSYSISDNQPQHF
TRBJ2-5	TRBV30	once	CAWSGGMQGEETQYF
TRBJ2-1	TRBV5-4	NA	CASSFGGSSYNEQFF
TRBJ1-6	TRBV2	NA	CASTGQGSSPLHF
TRBJ2-7	TRBV7-9	NA	CASSLRASGYEQYF
TRBJ1-1	TRBV5-1	NA	CASSLGQRTEAFF
TRBJ1-1	TRBV9	few	CASSGGTGWNTEAFF
TRBJ1-1	TRBV18	NA	CASSPRQGATNTEAFF
TRBJ2-7	TRBV19	NA	CASSIAPQGAYEQYF
TRBJ2-3	TRBV12-2	once	CASHSGQGGTDTQYF
TRBJ1-4	TRBV2	NA	CASFRGQPEKLFF
TRBJ1-1	TRBV7-2	NA	CASRTGGPSTEAFF
TRBJ2-1	TRBV18	NA	CASSPSRDNYNEQFF
TRBJ2-7	TRBV3-1/TRBV3-2	NA	CASSQAAGGFYEQYF
TRBJ1-6	TRBV13	NA	CASSRTGSNSPLHF
TRBJ1-2	TRBV10-3	once	CAISQGQGATPNYGYTF
TRBJ1-4	TRBV15	NA	CATSVDRGPYNEKLFF
TRBJ2-4	TRBV21-1	NA	CASSKETLLAKNIQYF
TRBJ2-7	TRBV5-5	NA	CASSFYSYEQYF
TRBJ2-7	TRBV5-6	NA	CASSLAGGYYEQYF
TRBJ1-5	TRBV9	NA	CASSATAGDNQPQHF
TRBJ2-2	TRBV3-1/TRBV3-2	NA	CASTPGLAGTGELFF
TRBJ2-3	TRBV4-2	once	CASSQILAGASTDTQYF
TRBJ1-4	TRBV2	NA	CASTTGLGEKLFF
TRBJ2-7	TRBV6-1	once	CASREAEVGYEQYF
TRBJ2-1	TRBV7-9	NA	CASSRTSGGARAIEQFF
TRBJ1-3	TRBV30	NA	CAWSPPYVGESGNTIYF
TRBJ2-5	TRBV5-1	NA	CASSLAGRLGETQYF
TRBJ2-7	TRBV21-1	NA	CASSKGWTSESYEQYF